This T cell receptor beta chain was observed in a study of control samples from healthy donors and cancer patients. The data were produced by immunoSEQ multiplex PCR, yet TCRdb's version contains in-frame clones alone and is incomplete. The table records 90,000 to 150,000 clones, roughly 92% of them present only once. The CDR3 contains 14 residues. CDR1 is KGHSH and CDR2 is LQKENI in the germline V gene. Trimming removed 2 bases from V and 4 bases from J, with 11 bases in between. This clone was observed a few times. The sample comprised blood. This clonotype was sampled from a woman younger than 30 in good health. The rearrangement uses TRBV18 and TRBJ1-2; the D gene is possibly TRBD1 (5 bases). This CDR3 reads CASSPDPGPYGYTF. CDR3 DNA sequence: TGTGCCAGCTCACCAGATCCGGGACCCTATGGCTACACCTTC.